The 17 T cell receptor beta chains below were found in one sample sequenced in a study of regulatory T cells in long-lasting Graves disease. Relying on iRepertoire HTBI primers and Arm-PCR of CDR3 regions, the team built TCR beta libraries. TCRdb used MiXCR to reprocess the multiplex PCR reads, holding one entry per CDR3 protein. This sample has about 310,000 distinct CDR3 sequences, with approximately 20% found just once. Time point meaning: persistent/refractory GD, antithyroid drugs over 5 years with positive TRAb. Generation of the TCR library employed RNA extracted from PBMCs. This material consisted of peripheral blood mononuclear cells (PBMCs), taken when the disease was refractory, from a patient treated with antithyroid drugs. The receptor set was obtained from a female donor with Graves disease.

V is TRBV19 and J is TRBJ1-1; D ambiguous. The CDR3 has 13 residues. Per germline, CDR1 LNHDA and CDR2 SQIVND (reference sequence). V was pared by 5 bases and J by 2 bases, with 9 bases between. The CDR3 protein is CASSATANTEAFF. The CDR3 region has the DNA TGTGCCAGTAGTGCCACAGCCAACACTGAAGCTTTCTTT.

The sample holds many counts of this clonotype. This sequence joins TRBV27 and TRBJ2-7; D is undetermined. CDR1 MNHEY and CDR2 SMNVEV come from the germline V gene (reference sequence). V was trimmed by 5 bases and J by 3 bases, leaving 20 bases between them. The CDR3 has 16 amino acids. This CDR3 reads CASSPAPGPTDYEQYF. CDR3 DNA: TGTGCCAGCAGTCCAGCCCCCGGGCCCACGGACTACGAGCAGTACTTC.

This clonotype was recorded a few times. V is TRBV19 and J is TRBJ2-5; possible D gene TRBD1, 7 bases. CDR1 is LNHDA and CDR2 is SQIVND in the germline V gene (reference sequence). Trimming left V 7 bases short and J 5 bases short, with 17 bases between. The CDR3 runs to 14 residues. Here the CDR3 DNA reads TGTGCCAGTACCGACACAGGGGCGGGGGAGACCCAGTACTTC. This gives the protein CASTDTGAGETQYF.

This clonotype has just a few counts. The chain is built from TRBV2 and TRBJ1-2; D ambiguous. V lost 7 bases and J lost 2, with 11 bases in between. Germline V lookup: CDR1 SNHLY, CDR2 FYNNEI. The CDR3 has 13 amino acids. The CDR3 nucleotides read TGTGCCAGCATGCAAGTACCGAACTATGGCTACACCTTC. It translates to CASMQVPNYGYTF.

This clonotype showed up just a few times. The chain has TRBV4-1 and TRBJ2-2; the D gene could be TRBD1 or TRBD2 (5 bases each). V lost 3 bases to trimming and J lost 6 bases, with 11 bases between them. Germline-derived CDR1 and CDR2 are MGHRA and YSYEKL. The CDR3 totals 14 residues. The CDR3 spells CASSQGPTSGELFF. The DNA for the CDR3 is TGCGCCAGCAGCCAGGGACCAACCTCCGGGGAGCTGTTTTTT.

Many counts were recorded for this clonotype. V gene TRBV29-1 combines with J gene TRBJ2-6; D gene uncertain. Germline CDR1 and CDR2: SQVTM and ANQGSEA. This CDR3 region has 13 residues. V gave up 6 bases and J gave up 4 bases, with 10 bases separating them. CDR3 nucleotides: TGCAGCGTCACACCAACGGGGGCCAACGTCCTGACTTTC. Its protein product is CSVTPTGANVLTF.

The chain employs TRBV20-1 and TRBJ2-2; D is perhaps TRBD2 (5 bases). V was trimmed by 3 bases and J by 9 bases, leaving 17 bases between them. Germline V lookup: CDR1 DFQATT, CDR2 SNEGSKA (reference sequence). CDR3 size: 14 residues. The CDR3 sequence: CSASIPDSTRELFF. CDR3 coding DNA: TGCAGTGCTAGCATTCCGGACTCCACAAGGGAGCTGTTTTTT.

This clonotype was counted between two and nine times. This chain joins TRBV27 and TRBJ1-5; no definite D call. The CDR3 runs 13 residues. The germline V gene has CDR1 MNHEY and CDR2 SMNVEV (reference sequence). Deletions cut 3 bases from V and 7 bases from J, with 10 bases between. Written as DNA, the CDR3 is TGTGCCAGCAGTTTCGGTCCGTACCAGCCCCAGCATTTT. It specifies CASSFGPYQPQHF.

The genes are TRBV6-2 or TRBV6-3 and TRBJ2-5; TRBD1 is a possible D gene (6 bases). The CDR3 consists of 15 residues. Trimming left V 2 bases short and J 5 bases short, with 15 bases between. Per germline, CDR1 MNHEY and CDR2 SVGEGT. As DNA, the CDR3 is TGTGCCAGCAGTTACACCGGACAGCGTGGCGAGACCCAGTACTTC. This translates into CASSYTGQRGETQYF.

In this sample, this clonotype turned up a few times. J is TRBJ2-5 and V is TRBV10-2, with TRBD1 as a possible D gene (5 bases). Trimming cost V 8 bases and J 4 bases, with 23 bases left between them. Germline CDR1 and CDR2: WSHSY and SAAADI. The CDR3 runs 16 residues. The CDR3 DNA reads TGCGCCAGCGGTAGCAGGGCCCTGGGGTTCTCAGAGACCCAGTACTTC. As protein: CASGSRALGFSETQYF.

V and J are TRBV4-3 and TRBJ1-4; TRBD1 is a possible D gene (5 bases). Per germline, CDR1 LGHNA and CDR2 YSLEER. Trimming stripped 2 bases from V and 8 bases from J, with 15 bases between. This CDR3 has 15 residues. CDR3 protein: CASSQSREESEKLFF. The CDR3 nucleotides are TGCGCCAGCAGCCAATCCAGGGAGGAAAGCGAAAAACTGTTTTTT.

Points on this clonotype: The missing conserved phenylalanine or tryptophan at the end of this CDR3 makes a read error likely. The gene calls are TRBV5-1 and TRBJ2-5; 8 bases are shared with TRBD2. Per the germline V gene, CDR1 is SGHRS and CDR2 is YFSETQ. The CDR3 covers 15 residues. V was pared by 7 bases and J by 3 bases, with 11 bases of the junction left unmatched. As DNA, the CDR3 is TGCGCCAGCGAGAGAACGGGAGGGCCGGAAGAGACCCAGTACCTC. Amino acid sequence: CASERTGGPEETQYL.

V gene TRBV27 combines with J gene TRBJ1-5, with D maybe TRBD1 (6 bases). This CDR3 is 14 amino acids long. The V gene lost 3 bases and the J gene lost 4 bases, with 10 bases spanning the gap. Germline-derived CDR1 and CDR2 are MNHEY and SMNVEV (reference sequence). This CDR3 reads CASSFSGVNQPQHF. The CDR3 DNA reads TGTGCCAGCAGTTTTTCAGGGGTAAATCAGCCCCAGCATTTT.

The chain is built from TRBV4-3 and TRBJ1-4, with 9 bases fitting TRBD1. V dropped 2 bases and J dropped 7; count of bases not matched to a gene: 8. CDR1 is LGHNA, CDR2 YSLEER, per germline. The CDR3 covers 16 residues. The CDR3 bases are TGCGCCAGCAGCCAATTCACCGGGACAGGGAGTGAAAAACTGTTTTTT. Translating it yields CASSQFTGTGSEKLFF.

The V gene is TRBV28, the J gene TRBJ1-3; D unresolved. Germline CDR1 is MDHEN and CDR2 is SYDVKM. The CDR3 is 13 amino acids. V lost 5 bases, J lost 2 bases, and 7 bases lay in between. The CDR3 sequence is CASSRQAGNTIYF. Here the CDR3 DNA reads TGTGCCAGCAGTCGACAAGCTGGAAACACCATATATTTT.

At least ten counts were recorded for this clonotype. This chain uses TRBV18 with TRBJ2-7, with D possibly being TRBD1 (6 bases). Germline V gene sequence: CDR1 KGHSH, CDR2 LQKENI. The CDR3 is 14 residues long. The germline V and J ends were trimmed by 2 bases and 2 bases, with 10 bases remaining between them. DNA of the CDR3: TGTGCCAGCTCACCAAAGAAGGGGGCCTACGAGCAGTACTTC. Amino acids: CASSPKKGAYEQYF.

This clonotype was counted at least ten times. The chain combines TRBV28 with TRBJ2-2; 7 bases line up with TRBD1. CDR3 size: 17 residues. Germline V gene lookup returns CDR1 MDHEN and CDR2 SYDVKM. J lost 7 bases, V lost 6 bases, and 17 bases had no gene match. CDR3 residues: CASRSLPVGTVNGELFF. The CDR3, as DNA: TGTGCCAGCAGGTCGCTACCGGTGGGGACAGTGAACGGGGAGCTGTTTTTT.